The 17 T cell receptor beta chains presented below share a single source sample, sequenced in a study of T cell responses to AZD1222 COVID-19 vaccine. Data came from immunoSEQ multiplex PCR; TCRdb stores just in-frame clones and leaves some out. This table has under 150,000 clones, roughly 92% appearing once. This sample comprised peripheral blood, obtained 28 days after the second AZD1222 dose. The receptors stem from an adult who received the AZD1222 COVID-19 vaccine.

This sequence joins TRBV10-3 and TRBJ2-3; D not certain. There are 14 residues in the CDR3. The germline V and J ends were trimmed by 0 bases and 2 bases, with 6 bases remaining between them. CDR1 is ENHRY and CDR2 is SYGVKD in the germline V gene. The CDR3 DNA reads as TGTGCCATCAGTGAGTCGAGTAACACAGATACGCAGTATTTT. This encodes CAISESSNTDTQYF.

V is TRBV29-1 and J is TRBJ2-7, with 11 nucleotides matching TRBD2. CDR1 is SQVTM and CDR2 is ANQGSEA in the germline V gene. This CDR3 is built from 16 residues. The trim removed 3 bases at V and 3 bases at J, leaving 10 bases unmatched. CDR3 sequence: CSVEGMTSGTVYEQYF. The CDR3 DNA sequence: TGCAGCGTTGAGGGGATGACTAGCGGGACTGTCTACGAGCAGTACTTC.

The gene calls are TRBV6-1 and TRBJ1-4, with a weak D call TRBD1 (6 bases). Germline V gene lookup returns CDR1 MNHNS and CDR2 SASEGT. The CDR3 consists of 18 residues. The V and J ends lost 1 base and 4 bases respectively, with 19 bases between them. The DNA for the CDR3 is TGTGCCAGCAGTGAAGAGGGCGCAGGGGTCATTGGTAATGAAAAACTGTTTTTT. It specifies CASSEEGAGVIGNEKLFF.

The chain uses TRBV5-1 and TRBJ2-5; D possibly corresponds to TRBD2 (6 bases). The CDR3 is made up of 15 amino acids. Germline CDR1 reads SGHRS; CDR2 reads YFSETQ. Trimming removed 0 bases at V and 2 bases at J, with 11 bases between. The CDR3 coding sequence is TGCGCCAGCAGCTTGGAGCCGCGGGATCAAGAGACCCAGTACTTC. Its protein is CASSLEPRDQETQYF.

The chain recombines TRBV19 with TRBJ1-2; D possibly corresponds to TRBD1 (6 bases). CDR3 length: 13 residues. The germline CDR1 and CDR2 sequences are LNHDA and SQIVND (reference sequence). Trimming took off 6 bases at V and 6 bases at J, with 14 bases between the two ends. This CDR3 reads CASRGRTAHGYTF. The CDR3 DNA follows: TGTGCCAGTAGGGGCCGGACAGCACATGGCTACACCTTC. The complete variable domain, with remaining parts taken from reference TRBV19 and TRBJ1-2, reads DGGITQSPKYLFRKEGQNVTLSCEQNLNHDAMYWYRQDPGQGLRLIYYSQIVNDFQKGDIAEGYSVSREKKESFPLTVTSAQKNPTAFYLCASRGRTAHGYTFGSGTRLTVV.

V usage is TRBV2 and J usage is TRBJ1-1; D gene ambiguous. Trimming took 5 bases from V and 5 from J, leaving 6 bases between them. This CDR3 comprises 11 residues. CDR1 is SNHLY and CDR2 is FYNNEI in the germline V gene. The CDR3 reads CASSQETEAFF. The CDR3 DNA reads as TGTGCCAGCAGTCAAGAGACTGAAGCTTTCTTT.

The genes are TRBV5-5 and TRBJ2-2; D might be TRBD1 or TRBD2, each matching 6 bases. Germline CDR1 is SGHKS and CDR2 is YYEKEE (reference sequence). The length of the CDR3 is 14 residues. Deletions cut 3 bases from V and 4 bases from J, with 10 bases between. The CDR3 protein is CASSWGASTGELFF. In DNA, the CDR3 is TGTGCCAGCAGCTGGGGGGCGAGCACCGGGGAGCTGTTTTTT. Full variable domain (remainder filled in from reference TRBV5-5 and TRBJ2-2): DAGVTQSPTHLIKTRGQQVTLRCSPISGHKSVSWYQQVLGQGPQFIFQYYEKEERGRGNFPDRFSARQFPNYSSELNVNALLLGDSALYLCASSWGASTGELFFGEGSRLTVL.

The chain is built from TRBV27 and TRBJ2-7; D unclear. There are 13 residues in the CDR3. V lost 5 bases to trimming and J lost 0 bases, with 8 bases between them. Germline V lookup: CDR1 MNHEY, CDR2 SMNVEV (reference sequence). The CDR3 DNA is TGTGCCAGCAGTACCCTTATCTCCTACGAGCAGTACTTC. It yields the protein CASSTLISYEQYF.

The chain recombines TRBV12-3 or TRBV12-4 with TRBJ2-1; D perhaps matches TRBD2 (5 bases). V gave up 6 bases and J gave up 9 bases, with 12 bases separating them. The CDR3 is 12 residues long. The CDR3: CASRGQRAEQFF. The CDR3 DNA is TGTGCCAGCAGGGGCCAGAGGGCTGAGCAGTTCTTC.

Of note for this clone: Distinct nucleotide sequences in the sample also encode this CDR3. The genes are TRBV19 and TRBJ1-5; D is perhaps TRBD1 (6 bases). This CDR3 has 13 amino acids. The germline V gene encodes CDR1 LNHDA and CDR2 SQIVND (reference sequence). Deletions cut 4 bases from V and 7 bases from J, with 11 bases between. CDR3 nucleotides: TGTGCCAGTAGTACACAGGGTAACCAGCCCCAGCATTTT. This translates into CASSTQGNQPQHF.

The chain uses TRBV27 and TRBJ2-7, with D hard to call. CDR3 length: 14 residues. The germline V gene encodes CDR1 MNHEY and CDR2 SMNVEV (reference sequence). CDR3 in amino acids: CASTLTVGSYEQYV. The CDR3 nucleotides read TGTGCCAGCACTTTAACAGTCGGCAGCTACGAGCAGTACGTC.

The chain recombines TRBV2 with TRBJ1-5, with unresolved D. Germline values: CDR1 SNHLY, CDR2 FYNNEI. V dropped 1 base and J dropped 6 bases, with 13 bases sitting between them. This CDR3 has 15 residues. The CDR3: CASSEGSAVSQPQHF. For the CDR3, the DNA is TGTGCCAGCAGTGAAGGGTCCGCAGTCTCTCAGCCCCAGCATTTT.

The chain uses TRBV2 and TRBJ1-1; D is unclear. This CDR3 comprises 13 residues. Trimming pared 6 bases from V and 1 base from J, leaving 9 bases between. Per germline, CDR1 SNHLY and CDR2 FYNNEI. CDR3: CASRIGRNTEAFF. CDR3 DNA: TGTGCCAGCAGAATCGGACGGAACACTGAAGCTTTCTTT.

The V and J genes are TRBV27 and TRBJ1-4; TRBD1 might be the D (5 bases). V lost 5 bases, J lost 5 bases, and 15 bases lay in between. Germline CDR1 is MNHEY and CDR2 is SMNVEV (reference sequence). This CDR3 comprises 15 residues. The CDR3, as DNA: TGTGCCAGCAGTCCCAAACGGGGGGGAAATGAAAAACTGTTTTTT. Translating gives CASSPKRGGNEKLFF.

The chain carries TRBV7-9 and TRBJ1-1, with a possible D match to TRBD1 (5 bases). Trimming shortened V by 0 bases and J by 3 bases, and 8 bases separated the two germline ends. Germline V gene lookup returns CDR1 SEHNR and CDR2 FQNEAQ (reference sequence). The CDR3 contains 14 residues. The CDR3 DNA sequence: TGTGCCAGCAGCTTAGCAGGGGTGCACACTGAAGCTTTCTTT. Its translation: CASSLAGVHTEAFF.

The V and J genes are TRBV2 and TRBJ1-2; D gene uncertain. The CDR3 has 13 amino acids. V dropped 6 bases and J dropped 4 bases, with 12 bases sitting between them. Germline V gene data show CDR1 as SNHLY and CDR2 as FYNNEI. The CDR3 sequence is CASRADGRYGYTF. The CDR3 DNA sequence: TGTGCCAGCAGGGCCGACGGACGCTATGGCTACACCTTC.

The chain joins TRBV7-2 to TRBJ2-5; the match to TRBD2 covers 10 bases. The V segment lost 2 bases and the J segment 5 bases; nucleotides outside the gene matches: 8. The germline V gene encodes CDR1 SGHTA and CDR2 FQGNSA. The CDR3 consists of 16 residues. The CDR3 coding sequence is TGTGCCAGCAGCTTACGTGCACTAGCGGGATGGGAGACCCAGTACTTC. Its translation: CASSLRALAGWETQYF.